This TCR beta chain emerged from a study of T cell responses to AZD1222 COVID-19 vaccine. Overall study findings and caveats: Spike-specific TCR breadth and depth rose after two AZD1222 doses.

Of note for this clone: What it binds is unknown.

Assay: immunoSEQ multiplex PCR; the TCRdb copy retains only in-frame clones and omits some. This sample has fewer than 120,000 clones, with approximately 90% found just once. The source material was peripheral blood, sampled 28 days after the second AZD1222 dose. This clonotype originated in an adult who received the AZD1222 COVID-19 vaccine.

In nucleotides, the CDR3 is TGTGCCAGCAGCCAAGACAGTTATAGCAATCAGCCCCAGCATTTT. It codes for CASSQDSYSNQPQHF. The chain combines TRBV3-1 (or the pseudogene TRBV3-2) with TRBJ1-5, with D uncertain. Trimming took off 0 bases at V and 0 bases at J, with 6 bases between the two ends. The CDR3 spans 15 residues. Germline CDR1 is LGHDT and CDR2 is YNNKEL (reference sequence).